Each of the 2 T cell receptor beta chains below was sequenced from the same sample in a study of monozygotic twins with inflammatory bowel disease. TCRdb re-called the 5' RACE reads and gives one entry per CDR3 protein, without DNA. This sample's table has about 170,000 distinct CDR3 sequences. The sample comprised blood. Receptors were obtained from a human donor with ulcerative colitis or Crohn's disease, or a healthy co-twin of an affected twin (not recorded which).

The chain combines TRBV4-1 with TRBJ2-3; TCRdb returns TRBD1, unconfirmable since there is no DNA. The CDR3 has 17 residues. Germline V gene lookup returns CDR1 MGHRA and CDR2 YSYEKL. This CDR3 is CASSQDEVRGSTDTQYF.

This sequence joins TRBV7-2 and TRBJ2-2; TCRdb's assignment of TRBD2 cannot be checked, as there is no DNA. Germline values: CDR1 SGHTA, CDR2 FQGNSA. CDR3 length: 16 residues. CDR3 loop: CASSPTSAANTGELFF.